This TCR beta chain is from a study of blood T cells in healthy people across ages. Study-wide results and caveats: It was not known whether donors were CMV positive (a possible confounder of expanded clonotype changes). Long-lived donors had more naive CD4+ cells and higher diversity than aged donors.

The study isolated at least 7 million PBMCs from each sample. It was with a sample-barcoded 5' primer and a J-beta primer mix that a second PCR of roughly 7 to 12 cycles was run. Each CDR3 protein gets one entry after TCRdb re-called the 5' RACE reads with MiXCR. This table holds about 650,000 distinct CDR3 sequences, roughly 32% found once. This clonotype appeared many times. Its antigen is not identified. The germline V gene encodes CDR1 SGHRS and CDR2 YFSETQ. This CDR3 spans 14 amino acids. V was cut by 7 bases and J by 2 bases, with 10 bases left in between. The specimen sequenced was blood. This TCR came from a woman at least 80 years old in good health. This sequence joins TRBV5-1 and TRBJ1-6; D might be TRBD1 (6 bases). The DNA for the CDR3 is TGCGCCAGCCGGGGGGCGGCCTATAATTCACCCCTCCACTTT. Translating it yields CASRGAAYNSPLHF. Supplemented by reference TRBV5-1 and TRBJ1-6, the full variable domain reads KAGVTQTPRYLIKTRGQQVTLSCSPISGHRSVSWYQQTPGQGLQFLFEYFSETQRNKGNFPGRFSGRQFSNSRSEMNVSTLELGDSALYLCASRGAAYNSPLHFGNGTRLTVT.